This T cell receptor beta chain was retrieved from a study of vaccination and CD4 T cells after COVID-19. Study-level information: Six males and four females constituted the convalescent cohort, two of whom were Hispanic.

Findings and limits, study-wide: A relatively small number of convalescent patients were studied, and no early post-infection timepoints were included.

CDR3 length: 16 residues. Trimming removed 1 base from V and 0 bases from J, with 13 bases in between. Germline-derived CDR1 and CDR2 are SGHRS and YFSETQ. For this clonotype: Its antigen is unidentified.

Via MiXCR, TCRdb re-called the PCR reads, giving one row per CDR3 protein. Of about 14,000 distinct CDR3 sequences in the sample, less than 80% were seen once. The TCR comes from a human donor who had recovered from COVID-19. Sequencing used CD4+ T cells from blood, obtained after SARS-CoV-2 vaccination. This chain links TRBV5-1 with TRBJ1-1; TRBD1 might be the D (5 bases). For the CDR3, the DNA is TGCGCCAGCAGCTTGTCATTCGGGGCGGTGAACACTGAAGCTTTCTTT. Amino acid sequence: CASSLSFGAVNTEAFF.